This T cell receptor (beta chain) originates from a study of T cell responses to AZD1222 COVID-19 vaccine. About the research overall: Second-dose groups at about 4 or about 12 weeks were pooled.

Overall study results and limits: Unmutated variant regions are reportedly targeted by nearly half of spike-specific TCRs. At 160-218 and 743-854, vaccine-associated CD4 TCRs were dominant, and they spanned spike.

The CDR3 is 14 residues long. V lost 6 bases and J 2 bases, leaving 10 bases between the germline ends. Germline CDR1 and CDR2: MNHEY and SVGAGI. A word on this clone: Its specificity is not known.

Profiled with immunoSEQ multiplex PCR; TCRdb holds only in-frame clones, not every one. The sample has about 150,000 clones, less than 90% seen once. The receptor comes from an adult in good health. The chain couples TRBV6-5 to TRBJ2-2, with D tentatively TRBD1 (7 bases). This sample comprised peripheral blood, obtained on day 0 of AZD1222 vaccination. DNA of the CDR3: TGTGCCAGCAGGCGGGACAGTAACACCGGGGAGCTGTTTTTT. It yields the protein CASRRDSNTGELFF.